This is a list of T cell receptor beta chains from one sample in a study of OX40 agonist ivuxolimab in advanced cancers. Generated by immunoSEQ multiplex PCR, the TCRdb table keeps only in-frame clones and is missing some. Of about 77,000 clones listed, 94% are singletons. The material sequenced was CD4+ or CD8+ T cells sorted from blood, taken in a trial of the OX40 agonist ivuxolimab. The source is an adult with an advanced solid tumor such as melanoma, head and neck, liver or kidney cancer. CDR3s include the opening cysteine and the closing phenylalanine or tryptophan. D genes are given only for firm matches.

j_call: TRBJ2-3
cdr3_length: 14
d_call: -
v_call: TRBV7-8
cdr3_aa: CASSLVSSTDTQYF

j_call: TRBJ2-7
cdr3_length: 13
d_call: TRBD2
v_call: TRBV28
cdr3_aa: CASSPPGGDEQYF

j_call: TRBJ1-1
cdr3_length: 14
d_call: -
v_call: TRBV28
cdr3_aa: CASTRGGVNTEAFF

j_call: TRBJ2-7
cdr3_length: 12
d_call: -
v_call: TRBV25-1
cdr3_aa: CATGEEIYEQYF

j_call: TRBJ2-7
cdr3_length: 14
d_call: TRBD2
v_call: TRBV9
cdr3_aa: CASSSLAGGYEQYF

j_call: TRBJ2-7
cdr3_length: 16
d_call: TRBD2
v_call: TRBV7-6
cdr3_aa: CASSPGTSGSIYEQYF

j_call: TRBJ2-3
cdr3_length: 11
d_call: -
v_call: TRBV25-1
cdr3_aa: CASSESHTQYF

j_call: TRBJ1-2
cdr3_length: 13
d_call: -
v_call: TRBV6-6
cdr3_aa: CASSSRENYGYTF

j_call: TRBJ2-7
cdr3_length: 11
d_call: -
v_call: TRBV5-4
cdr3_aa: CASHQGPEQYF

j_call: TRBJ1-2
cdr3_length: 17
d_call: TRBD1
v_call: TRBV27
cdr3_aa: CASSLRVGTGYGVGYTF

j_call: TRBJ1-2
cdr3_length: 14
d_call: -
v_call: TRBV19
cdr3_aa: CASSIDLGSYGYTF

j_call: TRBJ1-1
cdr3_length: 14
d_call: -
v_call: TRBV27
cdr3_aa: CASSWGTTNTEAFF

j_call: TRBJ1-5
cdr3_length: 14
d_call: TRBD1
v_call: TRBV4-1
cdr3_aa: CASSPSGGSQPQHF

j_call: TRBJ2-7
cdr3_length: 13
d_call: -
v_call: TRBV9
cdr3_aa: CASNGGGTYEQYF

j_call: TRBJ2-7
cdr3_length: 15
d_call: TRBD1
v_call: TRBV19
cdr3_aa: CASSPSQTGSYEQYF

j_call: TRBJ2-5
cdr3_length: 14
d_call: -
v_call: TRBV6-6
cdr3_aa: CASSYSGMGETQYF

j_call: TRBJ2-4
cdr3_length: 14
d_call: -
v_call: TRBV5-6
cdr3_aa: CASSQGVAKNIQYF

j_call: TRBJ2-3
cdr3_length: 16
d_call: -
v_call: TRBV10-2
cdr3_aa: CASSESLGGVTDTQYF

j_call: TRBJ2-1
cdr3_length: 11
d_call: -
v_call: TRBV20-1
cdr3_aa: CSALQGDEQFF

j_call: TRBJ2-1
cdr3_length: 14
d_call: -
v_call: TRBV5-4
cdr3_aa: CASSLYLSYNEQFF

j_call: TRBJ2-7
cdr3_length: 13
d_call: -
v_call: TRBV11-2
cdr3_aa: CASSLVPGVEQYF

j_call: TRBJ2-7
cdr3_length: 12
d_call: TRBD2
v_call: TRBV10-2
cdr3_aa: CASTASGYEQYF

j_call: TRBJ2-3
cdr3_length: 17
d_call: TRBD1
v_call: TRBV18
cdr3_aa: CASSRTGTGGKGDTQYF

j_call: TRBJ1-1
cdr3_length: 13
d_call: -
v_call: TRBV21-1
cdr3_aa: CASSSLVQGRAFF

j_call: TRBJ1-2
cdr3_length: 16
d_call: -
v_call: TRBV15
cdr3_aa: CATSSAKAITNYGYTF

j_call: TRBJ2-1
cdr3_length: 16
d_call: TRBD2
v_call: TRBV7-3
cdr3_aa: CASSLTNSGRSNEQFF

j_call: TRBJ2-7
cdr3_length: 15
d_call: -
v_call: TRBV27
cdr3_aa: CASRLGESRVYEQYF

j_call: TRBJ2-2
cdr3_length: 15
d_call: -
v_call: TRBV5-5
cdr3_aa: CASSFMGGETGELFF

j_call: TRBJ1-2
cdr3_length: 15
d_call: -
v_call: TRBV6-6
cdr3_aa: CASSYIAGTNYGYTF

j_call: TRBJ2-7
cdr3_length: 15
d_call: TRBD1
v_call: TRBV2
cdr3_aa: CASSPGTGAGYEQYF

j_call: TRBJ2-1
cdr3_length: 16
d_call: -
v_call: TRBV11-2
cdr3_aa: CASSSRTESSYNEQFF

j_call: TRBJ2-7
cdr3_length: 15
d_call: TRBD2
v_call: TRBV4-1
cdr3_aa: CASSPTSGRGYEQYF

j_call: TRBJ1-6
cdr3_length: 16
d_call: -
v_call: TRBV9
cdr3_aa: CASSDSGSSYNSPLHF

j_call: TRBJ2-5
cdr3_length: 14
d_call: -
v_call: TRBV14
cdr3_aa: CASSQGGARETQYF

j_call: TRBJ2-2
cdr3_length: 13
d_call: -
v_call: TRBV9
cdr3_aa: CASSVDAAGELFF

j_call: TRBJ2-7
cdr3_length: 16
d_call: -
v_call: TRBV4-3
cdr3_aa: CASSQDTGRASGEQYF

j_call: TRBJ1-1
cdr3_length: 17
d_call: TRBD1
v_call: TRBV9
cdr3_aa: CASSVFGTGGRNTEAFF

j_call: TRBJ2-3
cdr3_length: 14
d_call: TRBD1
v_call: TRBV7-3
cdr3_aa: CASSSGQGGDTQYF

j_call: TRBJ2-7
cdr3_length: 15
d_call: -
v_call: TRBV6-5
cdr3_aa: CASSYSHPPSYEQYF

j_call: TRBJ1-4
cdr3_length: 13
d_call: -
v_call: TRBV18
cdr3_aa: CASSPGGNEKLFF

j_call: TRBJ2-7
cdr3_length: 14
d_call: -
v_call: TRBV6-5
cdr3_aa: CASSYLGSGYEQYF

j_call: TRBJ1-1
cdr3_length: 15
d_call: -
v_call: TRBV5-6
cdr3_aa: CASSLWRRWNTEAFF

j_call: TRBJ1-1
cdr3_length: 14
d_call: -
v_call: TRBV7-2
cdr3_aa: CASRPRGWNTEAFF

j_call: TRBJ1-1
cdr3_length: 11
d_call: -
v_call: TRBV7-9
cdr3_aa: CASTLNTEAFF

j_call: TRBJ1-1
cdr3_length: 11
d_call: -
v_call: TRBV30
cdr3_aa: CAWAAGTEAFF

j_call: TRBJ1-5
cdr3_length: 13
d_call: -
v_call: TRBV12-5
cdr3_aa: CASGGGVGQPQHF

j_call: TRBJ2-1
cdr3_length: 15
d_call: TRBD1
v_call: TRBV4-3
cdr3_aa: CASSQGTGGLNEQFF

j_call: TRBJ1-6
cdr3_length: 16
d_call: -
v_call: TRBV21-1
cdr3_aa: CASSMRAPALNSSLHF

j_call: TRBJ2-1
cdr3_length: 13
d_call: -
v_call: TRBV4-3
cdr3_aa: CASSITGWNEQFF

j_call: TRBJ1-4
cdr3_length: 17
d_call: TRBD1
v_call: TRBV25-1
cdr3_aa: CASSETLPGQGTEKLFF

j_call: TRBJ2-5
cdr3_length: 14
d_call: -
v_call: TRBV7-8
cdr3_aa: CASSLRHPVGTQYF

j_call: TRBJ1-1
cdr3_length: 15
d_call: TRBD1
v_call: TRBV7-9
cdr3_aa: CASRPQGLRNTEAFF

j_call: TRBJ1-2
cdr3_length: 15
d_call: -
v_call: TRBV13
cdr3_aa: CASSLEGEGYYGYTF

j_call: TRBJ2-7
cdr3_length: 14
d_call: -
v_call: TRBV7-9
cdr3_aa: CASSPDRDGYEQYF

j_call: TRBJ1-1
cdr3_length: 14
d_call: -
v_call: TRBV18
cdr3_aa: CASSLGPGLWQAFF

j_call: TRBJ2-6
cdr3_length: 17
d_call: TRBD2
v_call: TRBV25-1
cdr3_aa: CASSYEGRVAGANVLTF

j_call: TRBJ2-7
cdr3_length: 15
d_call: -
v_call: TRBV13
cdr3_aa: CASSPRGRGAYEQYF

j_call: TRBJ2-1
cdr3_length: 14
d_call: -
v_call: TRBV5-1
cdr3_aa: CASSLVPGDNEQFF